This T cell receptor beta chain was identified during a study of shared clonotypes between healthy human individuals. Study-wide results and limits: Against clonotypes common to all four donors, non-shared ones had lower generation probabilities.

The study drew its donors from healthy HIV-negative adults without recent acute infections or vaccinations. A CD45RA+ naive subset and a CD45RA-negative memory subset were split from CD4+ cells. A remark on this clone: Its antigen remains unidentified.

A deep-level run was used for the assay. Using immunoSEQ multiplex PCR, the repertoire was profiled, and TCRdb retains in-frame clones only, with some absent. The sample yields roughly 2.4 million clones, around 95% seen once. V lost 3 bases and J 0 bases, leaving 9 bases between the germline ends. Germline V gene lookup returns CDR1 MDHEN and CDR2 SYDVKM. The CDR3 sequence is 15 residues long. The clonotype comes from a man between 18 and 35 years old in good health. Sequenced: naive CD4+ T cells sorted from blood. Indicated subset: CD45RA+ positively selected. This chain joins TRBV28 and TRBJ2-1; D not resolved. The CDR3 spells CASSFTALSYNEQFF. The CDR3 region has the DNA TGTGCCAGCAGTTTTACAGCCCTCTCCTACAATGAGCAGTTCTTC.